This T cell receptor beta chain was observed in a study of blood T cells in healthy people across ages. This clonotype was detected only a few times. Together with a sample-barcoded 5' primer, a J-beta primer mix was included in a second PCR lasting 7 to 11 cycles. In TCRdb, the 5' RACE reads were re-called with MiXCR into one record per CDR3 protein. Of hundreds of thousands of distinct CDR3 sequences listed, 22% were seen once; the top ten hold approximately 20%. Germline V CDR1 and CDR2: MNHEY, SVGEGT. The CDR3 loop spans 17 amino acids. The sample comprised blood. The TCR sequence derives from a man between 65 and 80 years old in good health. The J gene is TRBJ2-7, the V gene TRBV6-2 or TRBV6-3; D perhaps matches TRBD1 (5 bases). The J call is uncertain, as TRBJ2-1 better fits the DNA end. The CDR3 DNA sequence: TGTGCCAGCACCCAAATAAGGAGACAGATCGACCACAATGAGCAGTTCTTC. Amino acids: CASTQIRRQIDHNEQFF.